This entry lists 7 T cell receptor beta chains sequenced from one sample in a study of blood T cell repertoires in COVID-19. TCRdb keeps only in-frame clones here, not all; method: immunoSEQ multiplex PCR. The sample lists hundreds of thousands of clones; more than 70% were seen once. The sequenced sample was peripheral blood. The receptors stem from a woman aged 25 to 39 with COVID-19, enrolled during active disease.

The CDR3 DNA follows: TGTGCCAGCAGTCGGGACAGGGTGTATGGCTACACCTTC. Its translation is CASSRDRVYGYTF. The chain recombines TRBV6-5 with TRBJ1-2; 9 bases agree with TRBD1. V lost 5 bases, J lost 5 bases, and 3 bases stayed unmatched. The CDR3 runs 13 residues. CDR1 is MNHEY, CDR2 SVGAGI, per germline.

This chain links TRBV10-3 with TRBJ1-4; 9 bases line up with TRBD1. V lost 0 bases, J lost 3 bases, and 8 bases stayed unmatched. This CDR3 is 18 amino acids long. In germline, CDR1 is ENHRY, CDR2 SYGVKD. Written as DNA, the CDR3 is TGTGCCATCAGTGAGTCGAGACAGGGGGTTCGGGCTAATGAAAAACTGTTTTTT. It is translated as CAISESRQGVRANEKLFF.

The chain couples TRBV5-1 to TRBJ2-2, with TRBD2 as a possible D gene (5 bases). Trimming took off 0 bases at V and 4 bases at J, with 16 bases between the two ends. This CDR3 has 17 amino acids. Per germline, CDR1 SGHRS and CDR2 YFSETQ. The CDR3, as DNA: TGCGCCAGCAGCTTGGCCCCAGTGGCCGGGGTCACCGGGGAGCTGTTTTTT. It encodes CASSLAPVAGVTGELFF.

The chain links TRBV10-3 to TRBJ2-1; 12 bases are a match to TRBD2. CDR1 ENHRY and CDR2 SYGVKD come from the germline V gene. V was clipped by 4 bases and J by 2 bases; unmatched bases: 0. CDR3 size: 15 residues. The chain's CDR3 is CAISGTSGTYNEQFF. The CDR3 region has the DNA TGTGCCATCAGTGGGACTAGCGGGACCTACAATGAGCAGTTCTTC.

This sequence joins TRBV27 and TRBJ2-5; D unresolved. Per germline, CDR1 MNHEY and CDR2 SMNVEV (reference sequence). Trimming took 5 bases from V and 0 from J, leaving 16 bases between them. The CDR3 sequence is 16 residues long. This CDR3 is CASSPRTARNQETQYF. DNA for the CDR3: TGTGCCAGCAGTCCTAGAACCGCCCGGAACCAAGAGACCCAGTACTTC.

The chain is built from TRBV5-1 and TRBJ2-7; D is uncertain. V was clipped by 0 bases and J by 6 bases, with 7 bases between them. This CDR3 has 12 residues. The V gene's germline CDR1 is SGHRS and CDR2 YFSETQ. CDR3 in amino acids: CASSLEGAEQYF. CDR3 coding DNA: TGCGCCAGCAGCTTGGAAGGAGCCGAGCAGTACTTC.

The chain carries TRBV25-1 and TRBJ1-4; 7 bases agree with TRBD1. From germline, CDR1 is MGHDK and CDR2 SYGVNS. The trim removed 8 bases at V and 4 bases at J, leaving 16 bases unmatched. This CDR3 is built from 17 residues. CDR3 nucleotide sequence: TGTGCCAGCCAGGCACTGACAGGGAAGGGTTATAATGAAAAACTGTTTTTT. Protein product: CASQALTGKGYNEKLFF.